The 32 T cell receptor beta chains listed next were all sequenced from one sample in a study of T cells expressing NK-cell markers. From its re-call of the 5' RACE reads, TCRdb lists each CDR3 protein once, without DNA. The specimen's table records some 190,000 distinct CDR3 sequences. Sequenced: blood T cells: a sorted CD56 or NKG2C T cell subset, CD4+ or CD8+ T cells, or bulk PBMC T cells (not recorded which). All receptors derive from a man aged 18-70 years in good health.

The rearrangement joins TRBV9 to TRBJ1-2; TCRdb lists TRBD1, though no DNA is available to test this call. This CDR3 contains 15 residues. CDR1 and CDR2 from the germline V gene are SGDLS and YYNGEE. CDR3 amino acids: CASSGAERAAYGYTF. The full variable domain, its missing parts supplied by reference TRBV9 and TRBJ1-2, is DSGVTQTPKHLITATGQRVTLRCSPRSGDLSVYWYQQSLDQGLQFLIQYYNGEERAKGNILERFSAQQFPDLHSELNLSSLELGDSALYFCASSGAERAAYGYTFGSGTRLTVV.

The chain uses TRBV6-5 and TRBJ2-3; TCRdb's D call, TRBD1, is unchecked because there is no DNA. The germline gives CDR1 MNHEY, CDR2 SVGAGI. This CDR3 region has 15 residues. CDR3 protein: CASSYSTGATDTQYF.

The V call is TRBV5-1, the J call TRBJ2-7; TCRdb picks TRBD2, but there is no DNA to check that call. The CDR3 length is 14 residues. CDR1 SGHRS and CDR2 YFSETQ come from the germline V gene. This CDR3 reads CASSGTSGGTEQYF.

The chain combines TRBV7-9 with TRBJ2-3. CDR3 length equals 15 residues. Germline CDR1 is SEHNR and CDR2 is FQNEAQ (reference sequence). Here the CDR3 reads CASSLAGRITDTQYF.

V is TRBV5-6 and J is TRBJ1-2; the D call of TRBD1 rests on TCRdb alone, since no DNA is present to check it. The CDR3 contains 13 residues. The germline CDR1 and CDR2 sequences are SGHDT and YYEEEE. CDR3 protein: CASSFRGDYGYTF.

The chain recombines TRBV12-3 or TRBV12-4 with TRBJ2-7. This CDR3 region has 14 residues. CDR3 sequence reads: CASARVISLYEQYF.

This chain connects TRBV4-2 to TRBJ2-7. The V gene's germline CDR1 is LGHNA and CDR2 YNFKEQ. This CDR3 has 13 residues. CDR3 loop: CASSQSVIGEQYF.

V gene TRBV6-1 combines with J gene TRBJ2-5; the TCRdb D gene call, TRBD2, has no DNA to confirm it. Germline-derived CDR1 and CDR2 are MNHNS and SASEGT. The CDR3 has 13 residues. The CDR3 sequence is CASSLMRVETQYF.

The chain's CDR3 is CSVEEFGTGSRDTQYF. V and J are TRBV29-1 and TRBJ2-3; with no DNA, the TCRdb D assignment of TRBD1 cannot be verified. CDR3 size: 16 residues. The germline V gene has CDR1 SQVTM and CDR2 ANQGSEA.

CDR3 sequence: CASSPGTSGFTDTQYF. The chain employs TRBV7-3 and TRBJ2-3; with no DNA, the TCRdb D assignment of TRBD2 cannot be verified. Germline CDR1 SGHTA, CDR2 FQGTGA. This CDR3 has 16 amino acids.

The chain links TRBV12-3 or TRBV12-4 to TRBJ2-3; the D call of TRBD1 rests on TCRdb alone, since no DNA is present to check it. The CDR3 covers 15 residues. The CDR3 loop reads CASSNSGGAPDTQYF.

This chain uses TRBV2 with TRBJ2-2; TCRdb calls TRBD1, which cannot be checked without DNA. The CDR3 is made up of 13 amino acids. Germline CDR1 SNHLY, CDR2 FYNNEI. The CDR3 spells CASRGQNTGELFF.

The chain carries TRBV7-7 and TRBJ2-5; the D call from TCRdb, TRBD2, cannot be confirmed without DNA. CDR3 length: 15 residues. The germline V gene has CDR1 SSHAT and CDR2 FNYEAQ (reference sequence). CDR3 sequence reads: CASSLAASGGDTQYF.

V usage is TRBV11-2 and J usage is TRBJ2-7; the D call from TCRdb, TRBD2, cannot be confirmed without DNA. Germline V lookup: CDR1 SGHAT, CDR2 FQNNGV. This CDR3 has 15 amino acids. The CDR3 sequence: CASSWGLATSYEQYF.

The rearrangement joins TRBV6-6 to TRBJ2-1; without DNA, the TCRdb call of TRBD2 cannot be checked. There are 13 residues in the CDR3. Germline V gene data show CDR1 as MNHNY and CDR2 as SVGAGI (reference sequence). CDR3: CAIGTSGGEEQFF.

This chain uses TRBV15 with TRBJ2-7; no DNA is available, so the TRBD2 call from TCRdb remains unchecked. CDR1 LNHNV and CDR2 YYDKDF come from the germline V gene (reference sequence). The CDR3 has 16 residues. The CDR3 reads CATSRSGGILSYEQYF.

The V call is TRBV7-8, the J call TRBJ2-3; TCRdb indicates TRBD2, and absent DNA this call remains unverified. This CDR3 has 18 amino acids. Germline CDR1 SGHVS, CDR2 FQNEAQ. The CDR3 region is CASSLALLAGGSTDTQYF.

The chain carries TRBV6-5 and TRBJ2-5; TCRdb's assignment of TRBD1 cannot be checked, as there is no DNA. From germline, CDR1 is MNHEY and CDR2 SVGAGI. This CDR3 region has 12 residues. The CDR3 sequence is CASSGTTETQYF.

V usage is TRBV4-1 and J usage is TRBJ1-6. This CDR3 spans 13 amino acids. Germline lookup yields CDR1 MGHRA and CDR2 YSYEKL. The CDR3 region is CASSQWDNSPLHF.

The chain joins TRBV25-1 to TRBJ1-5. Germline V gives CDR1 MGHDK, CDR2 SYGVNS. The CDR3 is 14 residues long. This CDR3 reads CASRGEGGDQPQHF.

This chain links TRBV28 with TRBJ1-4; checking the TCRdb D call of TRBD1 is not possible without DNA. Per germline, CDR1 MDHEN and CDR2 SYDVKM. This CDR3 comprises 15 residues. The CDR3 is CASSNRGLEGEKLFF.

The gene calls are TRBV15 and TRBJ1-5; the D gene TCRdb calls, TRBD1, cannot be checked with no DNA. This CDR3 contains 16 residues. Germline V lookup: CDR1 LNHNV, CDR2 YYDKDF (reference sequence). CDR3 amino acids: CATSPDRDRSNQPQHF. The full variable domain, its missing parts supplied by reference TRBV15 and TRBJ1-5, is DAMVIQNPRYQVTQFGKPVTLSCSQTLNHNVMYWYQQKSSQAPKLLFHYYDKDFNNEADTPDNFQSRRPNTSFCFLDIRSPGLGDTAMYLCATSPDRDRSNQPQHFGDGTRLSIL.

The chain employs TRBV6-4 and TRBJ2-1; the D call of TRBD2 rests on TCRdb alone, since no DNA is present to check it. Germline lookup yields CDR1 MRHNA and CDR2 SNTAGT. This CDR3 is built from 16 residues. The CDR3 loop reads CASSPAGTSSYNEQFF.

V and J are TRBV20-1 and TRBJ2-7; TCRdb picks TRBD2, but there is no DNA to check that call. The CDR3 sequence is 16 residues long. Germline-derived CDR1 and CDR2 are DFQATT and SNEGSKA (reference sequence). The CDR3 loop reads CSARGDGAGPRHEQYF.

The chain has TRBV12-3 or TRBV12-4 and TRBJ2-3; TCRdb indicates TRBD1, and absent DNA this call remains unverified. The CDR3 has 15 amino acids. CDR3 region: CASSGQGMGTDTQYF.

The J gene is TRBJ1-1, the V gene TRBV13; TCRdb indicates TRBD1, and absent DNA this call remains unverified. The CDR3 is made up of 14 amino acids. The V gene's germline CDR1 is PRHDT and CDR2 FYEKMQ (reference sequence). The CDR3 loop reads CASSFAGMNTEAFF. Looking up the rest from reference TRBV13 and TRBJ1-1 gives the full variable domain: AAGVIQSPRHLIKEKRETATLKCYPIPRHDTVYWYQQGPGQDPQFLISFYEKMQSDKGSIPDRFSAQQFSDYHSELNMSSLELGDSALYFCASSFAGMNTEAFFGQGTRLTVV.

This sequence joins TRBV7-9 and TRBJ2-1; TCRdb outputs TRBD1, but without DNA this stays unchecked. The CDR3 has 15 amino acids. Looked up from germline, CDR1 is SEHNR and CDR2 is FQNEAQ (reference sequence). This chain's CDR3 is CASIHGGSSYNEQFF. Full variable domain (missing parts from reference TRBV7-9 and TRBJ2-1): DTGVSQNPRHKITKRGQNVTFRCDPISEHNRLYWYRQTLGQGPEFLTYFQNEAQLEKSRLLSDRFSAERPKGSFSTLEIQRTEQGDSAMYLCASIHGGSSYNEQFFGPGTRLTVL.

The rearrangement joins TRBV7-6 to TRBJ2-3. Germline V lookup: CDR1 SGHVS, CDR2 FNYEAQ. The CDR3 is 15 residues long. Here the CDR3 reads CASSLVGYTSDTQYF.

The genes are TRBV28 and TRBJ2-3; TCRdb selects TRBD1, and the lack of DNA leaves this call unchecked. The germline V gene encodes CDR1 MDHEN and CDR2 SYDVKM. The CDR3 spans 15 residues. The CDR3 loop is CASKAEGRVSDTQYF.

The chain joins TRBV14 to TRBJ2-3; TCRdb gives TRBD1 as the D gene, but with no DNA this cannot be confirmed. Per germline, CDR1 SGHDN and CDR2 FVKESK. CDR3 length: 20 amino acids. This CDR3 is CASSQGDADRVFVPTDTQYF.

The rearrangement uses TRBV27 and TRBJ1-5; TCRdb's assignment of TRBD1 cannot be checked, as there is no DNA. Germline CDR1 reads MNHEY; CDR2 reads SMNVEV (reference sequence). CDR3 length: 16 residues. CDR3 sequence reads: CASSPQGLGESQPQHF.

This sequence joins TRBV27 and TRBJ2-1; TCRdb lists TRBD1, though no DNA is available to test this call. CDR3 length: 15 amino acids. Per germline, CDR1 MNHEY and CDR2 SMNVEV (reference sequence). This CDR3 reads CASHPRHLTGDEQFF.